A single sample gave rise to the 3 T cell receptor beta chains below, sequenced in a study of Ad26.COV2.S vaccination and SARS-CoV-2 variants (dated by TCRdb to the early 2020s). In the paper's terms, the treatment or condition label means: some 20 received Ad26.COV2.S at low or high dose, single or two shots; roughly five received placebo; per-sample allocation not given. For vaccine and placebo recipients, the sequenced repertoires came from samples collected on day 63 after the first injection. Libraries were prepared through the immunoSEQ multiplex PCR assay. TCRdb stores this immuneACCESS table with in-frame sequences only. Part of the clones is absent; in the studies checked, under half of the shortfall reflects unresolved V genes, and no reason is known for the rest. The sample data list roughly 380,000 clones, and around 90% of these were observed just once. The ten largest clones add up to about 3% of the sample.

The sample in question was peripheral blood, obtained in a trial of Ad26.COV2.S vaccine versus placebo. These receptors originate from a person aged 18-65 years who received the Ad26.COV2.S COVID-19 vaccine or a placebo.

This clone was picked up a small number of times. The chain carries TRBV4-3 and TRBJ1-1; D call uncertain. The CDR3 is 17 amino acids. Trimming left V 0 bases short and J 2 bases short, with 16 bases between. Germline V gene data show CDR1 as LGHNA and CDR2 as YSLEER. The CDR3 loop is CASSQDYSPVKNTEAFF. CDR3 coding DNA: TGCGCCAGCAGCCAAGATTACTCGCCGGTAAAAAACACTGAAGCTTTCTTT.

The J gene is TRBJ1-5, the V gene TRBV19; D is uncertain. The CDR3 is made up of 15 amino acids. Trimming stripped 3 bases from V and 3 bases from J, with 12 bases between. Germline V gene data show CDR1 as LNHDA and CDR2 as SQIVND (reference sequence). The CDR3 DNA reads as TGTGCCAGTAGTATGGCAGGAAGATCCAATCAGCCCCAGCATTTT. Residues: CASSMAGRSNQPQHF. Together with reference TRBV19 and TRBJ1-5, the CDR3 gives the full variable domain: DGGITQSPKYLFRKEGQNVTLSCEQNLNHDAMYWYRQDPGQGLRLIYYSQIVNDFQKGDIAEGYSVSREKKESFPLTVTSAQKNPTAFYLCASSMAGRSNQPQHFGDGTRLSIL.

CDR3 DNA: TGTGCCAGCAGCCAAGTACCAGAGAATTCACCCCTCCACTTT. Its translation is CASSQVPENSPLHF. The chain carries TRBV3-1 (or the pseudogene TRBV3-2) and TRBJ1-6; no firm D call. From germline, CDR1 is LGHDT and CDR2 YNNKEL (reference sequence). Trimming took off 1 base at V and 7 bases at J, with 8 bases between the two ends. The CDR3 has 14 residues.